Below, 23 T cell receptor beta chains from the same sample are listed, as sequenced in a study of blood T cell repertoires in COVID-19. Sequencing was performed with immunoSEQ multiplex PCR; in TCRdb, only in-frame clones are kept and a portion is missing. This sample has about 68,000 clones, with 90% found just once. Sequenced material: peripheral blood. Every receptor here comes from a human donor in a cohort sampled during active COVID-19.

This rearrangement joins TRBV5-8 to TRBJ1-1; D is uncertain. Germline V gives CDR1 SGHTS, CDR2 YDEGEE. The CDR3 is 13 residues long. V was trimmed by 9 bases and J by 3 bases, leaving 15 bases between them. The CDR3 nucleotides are TGTGCCACGTCCCGGGAACGCCACACTGAAGCTTTCTTT. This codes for CATSRERHTEAFF.

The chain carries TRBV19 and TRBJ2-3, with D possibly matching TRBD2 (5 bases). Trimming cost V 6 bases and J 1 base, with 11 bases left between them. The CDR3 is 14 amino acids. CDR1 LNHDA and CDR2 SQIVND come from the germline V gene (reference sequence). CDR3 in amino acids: CASSPRRGTDTQYF. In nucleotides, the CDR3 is TGTGCCAGTAGCCCTCGGCGGGGCACAGATACGCAGTATTTT.

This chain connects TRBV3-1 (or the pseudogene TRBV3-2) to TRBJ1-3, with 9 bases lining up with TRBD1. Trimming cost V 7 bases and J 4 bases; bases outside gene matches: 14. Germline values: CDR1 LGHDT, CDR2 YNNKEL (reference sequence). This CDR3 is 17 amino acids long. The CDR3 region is CASKGGNRGPSGNTIYF. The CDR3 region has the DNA TGTGCCAGCAAGGGGGGTAACAGGGGGCCATCGGGAAACACCATATATTTT.

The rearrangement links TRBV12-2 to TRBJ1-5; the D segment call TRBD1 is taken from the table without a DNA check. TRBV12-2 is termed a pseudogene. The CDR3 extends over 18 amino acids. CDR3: CASRLAGQAPTHNQPQHF. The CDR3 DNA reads TGTGCAAGTCGCTTAGCAGGACAGGCGCCGACTCACAATCAGCCCCAGCATTTT.

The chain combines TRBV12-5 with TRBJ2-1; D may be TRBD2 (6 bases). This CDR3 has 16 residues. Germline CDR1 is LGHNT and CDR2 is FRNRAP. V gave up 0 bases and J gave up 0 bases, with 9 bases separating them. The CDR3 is CASGLVGGASYNEQFF. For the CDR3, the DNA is TGTGCTAGTGGTTTGGTGGGGGGAGCCTCCTACAATGAGCAGTTCTTC.

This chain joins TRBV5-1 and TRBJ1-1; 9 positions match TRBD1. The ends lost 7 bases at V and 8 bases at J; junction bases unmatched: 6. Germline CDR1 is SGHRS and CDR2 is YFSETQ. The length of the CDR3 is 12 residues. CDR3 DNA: TGCGCCAGCTACGCCGGGACAGGGGAAGCTTTCTTT. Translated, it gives CASYAGTGEAFF.

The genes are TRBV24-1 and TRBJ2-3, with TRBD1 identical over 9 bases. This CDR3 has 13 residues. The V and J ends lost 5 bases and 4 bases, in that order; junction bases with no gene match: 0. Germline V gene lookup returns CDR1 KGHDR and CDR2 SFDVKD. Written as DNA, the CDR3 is TGTGCCACCAGTGGGGACAGGGCAGATACGCAGTATTTT. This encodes CATSGDRADTQYF.

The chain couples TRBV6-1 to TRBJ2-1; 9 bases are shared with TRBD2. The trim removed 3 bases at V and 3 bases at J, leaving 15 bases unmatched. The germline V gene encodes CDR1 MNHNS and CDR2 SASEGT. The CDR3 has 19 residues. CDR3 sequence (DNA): TGTGCCAGCAGTGACCCGTTTTTGCGGGGGGGCTTGAGCTACAATGAGCAGTTCTTC. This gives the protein CASSDPFLRGGLSYNEQFF.

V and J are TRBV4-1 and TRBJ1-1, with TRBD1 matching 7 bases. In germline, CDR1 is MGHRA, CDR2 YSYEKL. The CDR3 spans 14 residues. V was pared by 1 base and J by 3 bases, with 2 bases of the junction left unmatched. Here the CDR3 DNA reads TGCGCCAGCAGCCAAGGTCAGGGGGACACTGAAGCTTTCTTT. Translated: CASSQGQGDTEAFF.

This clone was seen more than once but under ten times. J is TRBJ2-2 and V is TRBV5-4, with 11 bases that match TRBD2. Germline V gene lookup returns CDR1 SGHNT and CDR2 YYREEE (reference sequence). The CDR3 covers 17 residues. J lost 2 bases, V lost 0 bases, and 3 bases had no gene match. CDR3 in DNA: TGTGCCAGCAGCTTGGAGACTAGCGGGGCCAACACCGGGGAGCTGTTTTTT. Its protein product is CASSLETSGANTGELFF.

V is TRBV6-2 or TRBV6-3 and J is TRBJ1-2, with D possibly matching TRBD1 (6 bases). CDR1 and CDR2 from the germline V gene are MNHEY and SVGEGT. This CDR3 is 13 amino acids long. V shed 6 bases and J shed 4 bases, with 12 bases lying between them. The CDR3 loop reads CASRPTGPYGYTF. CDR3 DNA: TGTGCCAGCAGACCTACAGGGCCCTATGGCTACACCTTC.

The CDR3 DNA reads as TGTGCCAGCATCGGGCTAGCGGGGGGGCCGGTCGCAGATACGCAGTATTTT. Translated, it gives CASIGLAGGPVADTQYF. V is TRBV2 and J is TRBJ2-3; 12 bases align to TRBD2. This CDR3 spans 17 amino acids. Germline CDR1 SNHLY, CDR2 FYNNEI. The ends lost 7 bases at V and 4 bases at J; junction bases unmatched: 12.

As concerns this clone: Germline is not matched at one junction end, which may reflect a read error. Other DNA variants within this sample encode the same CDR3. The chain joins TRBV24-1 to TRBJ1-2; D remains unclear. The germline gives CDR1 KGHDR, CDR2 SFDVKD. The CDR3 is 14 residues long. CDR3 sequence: CATSDLTPVYGYTF. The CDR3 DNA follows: TGCGCCACCAGTGATTTGACGCCAGTTTATGGCTACACCTTC.

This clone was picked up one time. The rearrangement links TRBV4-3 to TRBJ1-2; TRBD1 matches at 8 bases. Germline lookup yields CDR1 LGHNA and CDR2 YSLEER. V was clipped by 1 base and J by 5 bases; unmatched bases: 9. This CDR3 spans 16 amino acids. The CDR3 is CASSQGPQGGVYGYTF. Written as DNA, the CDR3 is TGCGCCAGCAGCCAAGGCCCACAGGGGGGGGTTTATGGCTACACCTTC.

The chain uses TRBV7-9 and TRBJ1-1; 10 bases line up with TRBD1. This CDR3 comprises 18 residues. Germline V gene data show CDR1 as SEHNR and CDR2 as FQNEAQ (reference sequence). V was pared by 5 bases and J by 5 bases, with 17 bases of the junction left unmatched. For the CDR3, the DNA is TGTGCCAGCAGCCGCCCCAAATGGGCGGACAGGGGGAAAACTGAAGCTTTCTTT. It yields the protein CASSRPKWADRGKTEAFF.

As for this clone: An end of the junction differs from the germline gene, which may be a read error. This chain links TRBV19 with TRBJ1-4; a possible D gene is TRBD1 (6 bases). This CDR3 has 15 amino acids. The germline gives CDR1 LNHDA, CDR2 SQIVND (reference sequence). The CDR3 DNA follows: TGTGCCAGTAAGAGACGGGGGGCGGCTAAGGAAAAACTGTTTTTT. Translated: CASKRRGAAKEKLFF.

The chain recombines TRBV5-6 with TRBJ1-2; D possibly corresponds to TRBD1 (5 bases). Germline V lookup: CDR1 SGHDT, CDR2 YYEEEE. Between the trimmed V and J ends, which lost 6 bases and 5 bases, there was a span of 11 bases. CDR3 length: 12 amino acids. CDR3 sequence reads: CASTQEGYGYTF. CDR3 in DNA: TGTGCCAGCACCCAGGAGGGGTATGGCTACACCTTC.

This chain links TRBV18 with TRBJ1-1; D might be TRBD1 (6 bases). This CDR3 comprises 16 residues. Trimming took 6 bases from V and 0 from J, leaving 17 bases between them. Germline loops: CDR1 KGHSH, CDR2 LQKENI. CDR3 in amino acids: CASSLDRTFMNTEAFF. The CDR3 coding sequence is TGTGCCAGCTCCCTGGACAGAACTTTCATGAACACTGAAGCTTTCTTT. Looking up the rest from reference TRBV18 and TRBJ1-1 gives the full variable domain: NAGVMQNPRHLVRRRGQEARLRCSPMKGHSHVYWYRQLPEEGLKFMVYLQKENIIDESGMPKERFSAEFPKEGPSILRIQQVVRGDSAAYFCASSLDRTFMNTEAFFGQGTRLTVV.

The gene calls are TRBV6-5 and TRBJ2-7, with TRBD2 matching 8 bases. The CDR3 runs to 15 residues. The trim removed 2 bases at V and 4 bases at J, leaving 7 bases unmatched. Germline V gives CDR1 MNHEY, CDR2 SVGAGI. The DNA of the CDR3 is TGTGCCAGCAGTTACCGGGGGGGATCAGAGTACGAGCAGTACTTC. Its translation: CASSYRGGSEYEQYF.

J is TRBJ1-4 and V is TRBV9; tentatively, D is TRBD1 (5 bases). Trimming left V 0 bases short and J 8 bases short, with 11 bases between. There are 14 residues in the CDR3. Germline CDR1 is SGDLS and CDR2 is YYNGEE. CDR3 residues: CASSVVGDGEKLFF. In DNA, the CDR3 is TGTGCCAGCAGCGTAGTAGGGGATGGGGAAAAACTGTTTTTT.

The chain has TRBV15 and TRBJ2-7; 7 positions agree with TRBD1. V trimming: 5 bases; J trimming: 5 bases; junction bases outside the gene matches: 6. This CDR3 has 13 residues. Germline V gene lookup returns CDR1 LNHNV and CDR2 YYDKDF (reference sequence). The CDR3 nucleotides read TGTGCCACCAGCGGCCTCAGGGGGAACGAGCAGTACTTC. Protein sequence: CATSGLRGNEQYF. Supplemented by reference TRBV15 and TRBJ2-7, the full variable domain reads DAMVIQNPRYQVTQFGKPVTLSCSQTLNHNVMYWYQQKSSQAPKLLFHYYDKDFNNEADTPDNFQSRRPNTSFCFLDIRSPGLGDTAMYLCATSGLRGNEQYFGPGTRLTVT.

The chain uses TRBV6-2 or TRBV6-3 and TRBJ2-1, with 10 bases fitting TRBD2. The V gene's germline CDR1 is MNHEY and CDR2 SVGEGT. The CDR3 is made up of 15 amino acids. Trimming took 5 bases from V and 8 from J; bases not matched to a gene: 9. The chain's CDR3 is CASSQKRGGIDEQFF. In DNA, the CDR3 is TGTGCCAGCAGTCAGAAGCGGGGGGGAATCGATGAGCAGTTCTTC.

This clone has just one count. CDR3 nucleotide sequence: TGTGCCAGCAGCTTAGCTGGGTTGGCTGCTCGACAGGGTGCCTACGAGCAGTACTTC. Protein product: CASSLAGLAARQGAYEQYF. The chain combines TRBV7-8 with TRBJ2-7; 7 bases match TRBD1. V lost 0 bases, J lost 2 bases, and 16 bases stayed unmatched. The CDR3 has 19 residues. Germline CDR1 is SGHVS and CDR2 is FQNEAQ.